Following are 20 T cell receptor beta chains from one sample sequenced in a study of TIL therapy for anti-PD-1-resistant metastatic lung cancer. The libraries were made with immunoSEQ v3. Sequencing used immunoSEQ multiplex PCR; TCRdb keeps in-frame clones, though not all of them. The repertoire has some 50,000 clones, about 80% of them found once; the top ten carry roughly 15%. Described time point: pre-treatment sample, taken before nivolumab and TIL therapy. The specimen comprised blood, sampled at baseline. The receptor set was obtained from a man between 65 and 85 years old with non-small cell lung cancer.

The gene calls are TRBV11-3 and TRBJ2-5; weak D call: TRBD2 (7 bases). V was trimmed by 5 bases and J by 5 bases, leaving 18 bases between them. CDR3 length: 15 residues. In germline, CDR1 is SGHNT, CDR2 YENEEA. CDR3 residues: CASSMGGGAKETQYF. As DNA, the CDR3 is TGTGCCAGCAGCATGGGGGGGGGCGCGAAGGAGACCCAGTACTTC.

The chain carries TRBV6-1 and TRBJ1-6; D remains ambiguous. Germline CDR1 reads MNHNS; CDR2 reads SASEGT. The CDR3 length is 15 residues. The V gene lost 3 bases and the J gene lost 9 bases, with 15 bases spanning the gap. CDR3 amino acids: CASSDPFGRSSPLHF. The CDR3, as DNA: TGTGCCAGCAGTGACCCTTTTGGAAGATCTTCACCCCTCCACTTT.

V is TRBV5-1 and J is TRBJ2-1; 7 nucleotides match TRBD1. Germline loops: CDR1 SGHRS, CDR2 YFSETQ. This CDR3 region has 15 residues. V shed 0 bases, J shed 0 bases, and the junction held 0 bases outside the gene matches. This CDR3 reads CASSLEGASYNEQFF. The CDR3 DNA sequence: TGCGCCAGCAGCTTGGAGGGGGCCTCCTACAATGAGCAGTTCTTC.

CDR3 bases: TGCAGCGTTGGGGGTCAGGGAGGCACCGGGGAGCTGTTTTTT. As protein: CSVGGQGGTGELFF. V usage is TRBV29-1 and J usage is TRBJ2-2; tentative D call: TRBD2 (6 bases). This CDR3 spans 14 amino acids. The germline V gene has CDR1 SQVTM and CDR2 ANQGSEA. The V end lost 4 bases, the J end lost 4 bases, and 13 bases lay between the germline ends.

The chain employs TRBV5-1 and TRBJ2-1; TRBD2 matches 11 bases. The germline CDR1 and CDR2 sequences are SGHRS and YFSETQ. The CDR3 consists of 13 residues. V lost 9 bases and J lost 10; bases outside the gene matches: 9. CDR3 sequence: CATTSGSAREQFF. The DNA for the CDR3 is TGCGCCACTACTAGCGGGAGTGCACGGGAGCAGTTCTTC. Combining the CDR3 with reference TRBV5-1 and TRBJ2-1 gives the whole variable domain KAGVTQTPRYLIKTRGQQVTLSCSPISGHRSVSWYQQTPGQGLQFLFEYFSETQRNKGNFPGRFSGRQFSNSRSEMNVSTLELGDSALYLCATTSGSAREQFFGPGTRLTVL.

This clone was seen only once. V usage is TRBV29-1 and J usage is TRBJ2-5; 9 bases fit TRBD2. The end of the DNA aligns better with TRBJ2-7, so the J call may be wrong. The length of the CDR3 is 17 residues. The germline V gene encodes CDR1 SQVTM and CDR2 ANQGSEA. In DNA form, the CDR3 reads TGCAGCGTTGTGTATCGAGATACTAGCGGGTTCTCCTACGAGCAGTACTTC. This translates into CSVVYRDTSGFSYEQYF.

The CDR3 coding sequence is TGTGCCAGCACCTCATCCGGGACTTACCACAATGAGCAGTTCTTC. Its translation: CASTSSGTYHNEQFF. The chain joins TRBV11-2 to TRBJ2-1, with D possibly TRBD2 on 6 matching bases. The CDR3 runs 15 residues. V lost 7 bases to trimming and J lost 5 bases, with 18 bases between them. CDR1 is SGHAT, CDR2 FQNNGV, per germline.

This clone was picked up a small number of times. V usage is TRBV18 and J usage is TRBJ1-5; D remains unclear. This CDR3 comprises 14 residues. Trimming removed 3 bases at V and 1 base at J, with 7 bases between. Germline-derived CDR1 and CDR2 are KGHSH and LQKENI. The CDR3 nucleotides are TGTGCCAGCTCACCGATAAACAGCAATCAGCCCCAGCATTTT. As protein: CASSPINSNQPQHF.

CDR3 coding DNA: TGTGCCAGCTTTTCGGGCCAGAACTACGAGCAGTACTTC. This codes for CASFSGQNYEQYF. The chain uses TRBV28 and TRBJ2-7; no clear D gene. Germline CDR1 MDHEN, CDR2 SYDVKM. Trimming shortened V by 8 bases and J by 3 bases, and 14 bases separated the two germline ends. This CDR3 region has 13 residues.

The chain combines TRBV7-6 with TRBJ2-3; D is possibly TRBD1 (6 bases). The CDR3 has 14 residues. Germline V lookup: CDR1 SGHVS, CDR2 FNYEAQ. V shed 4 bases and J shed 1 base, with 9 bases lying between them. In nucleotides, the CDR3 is TGTGCCAGCAGCTCAAACAGGGGCACAGATACGCAGTATTTT. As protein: CASSSNRGTDTQYF.

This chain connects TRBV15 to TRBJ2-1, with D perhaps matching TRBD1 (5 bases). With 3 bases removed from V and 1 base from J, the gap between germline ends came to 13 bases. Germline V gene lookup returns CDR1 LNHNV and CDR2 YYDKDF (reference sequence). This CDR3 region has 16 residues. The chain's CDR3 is CATSRGQGTSYNEQFF. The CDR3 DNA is TGTGCCACCAGCAGGGGGCAGGGCACTTCCTACAATGAGCAGTTCTTC.

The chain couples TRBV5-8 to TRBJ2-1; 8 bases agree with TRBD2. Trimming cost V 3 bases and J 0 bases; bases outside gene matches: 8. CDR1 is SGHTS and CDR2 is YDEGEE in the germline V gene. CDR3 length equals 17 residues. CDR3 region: CASSSSKLAASYNEQFF. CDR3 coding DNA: TGTGCCAGCAGCTCCTCAAAACTAGCGGCCTCCTACAATGAGCAGTTCTTC. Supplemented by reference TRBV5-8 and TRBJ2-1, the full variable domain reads EAGVTQSPTHLIKTRGQQATLRCSPISGHTSVYWYQQALGLGLQFLLWYDEGEERNRGNFPPRFSGRQFPNYSSELNVNALELEDSALYLCASSSSKLAASYNEQFFGPGTRLTVL.

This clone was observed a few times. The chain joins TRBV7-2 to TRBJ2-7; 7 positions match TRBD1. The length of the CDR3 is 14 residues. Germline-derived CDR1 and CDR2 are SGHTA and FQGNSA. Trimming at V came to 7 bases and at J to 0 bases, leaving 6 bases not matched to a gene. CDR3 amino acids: CASIMTGNSYEQYF. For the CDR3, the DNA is TGTGCCAGCATCATGACAGGGAACTCCTACGAGCAGTACTTC.

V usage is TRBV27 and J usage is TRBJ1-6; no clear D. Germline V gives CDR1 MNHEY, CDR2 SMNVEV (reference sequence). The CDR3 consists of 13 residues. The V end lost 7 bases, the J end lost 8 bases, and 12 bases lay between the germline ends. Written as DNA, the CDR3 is TGTGCCAGCAAAGGGAACTACGATTCACCCCTCCACTTT. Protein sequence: CASKGNYDSPLHF.

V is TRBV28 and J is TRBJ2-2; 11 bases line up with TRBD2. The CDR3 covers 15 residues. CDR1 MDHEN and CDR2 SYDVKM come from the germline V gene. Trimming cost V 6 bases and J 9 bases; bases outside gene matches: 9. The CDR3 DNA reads TGTGCCAGCAGCCCCGGGACTAGCGGCCCCAGGGAGCTGTTTTTT. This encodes CASSPGTSGPRELFF.

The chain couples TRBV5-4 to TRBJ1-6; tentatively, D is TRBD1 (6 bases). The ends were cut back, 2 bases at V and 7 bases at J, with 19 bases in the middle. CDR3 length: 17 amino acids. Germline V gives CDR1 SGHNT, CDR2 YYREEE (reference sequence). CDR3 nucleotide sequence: TGTGCCAGCAGCTTACAACAGGGTAGAGATAGGAATTCACCCCTCCACTTT. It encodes CASSLQQGRDRNSPLHF.

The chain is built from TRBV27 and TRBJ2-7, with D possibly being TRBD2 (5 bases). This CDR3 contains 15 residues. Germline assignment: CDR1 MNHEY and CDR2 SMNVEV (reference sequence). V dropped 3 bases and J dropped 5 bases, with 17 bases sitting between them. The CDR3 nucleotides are TGTGCCAGCAGTTTTTTTGGTCTAGCCGGAGACGAGCAGTACTTC. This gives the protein CASSFFGLAGDEQYF.

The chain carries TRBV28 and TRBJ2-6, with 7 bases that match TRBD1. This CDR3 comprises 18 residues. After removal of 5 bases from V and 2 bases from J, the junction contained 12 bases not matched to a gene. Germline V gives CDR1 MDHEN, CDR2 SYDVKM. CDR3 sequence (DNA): TGTGCCAGCAGTCCCGACAGGGTACGTCCTGCTGGGGCCAACGTCCTGACTTTC. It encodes CASSPDRVRPAGANVLTF.

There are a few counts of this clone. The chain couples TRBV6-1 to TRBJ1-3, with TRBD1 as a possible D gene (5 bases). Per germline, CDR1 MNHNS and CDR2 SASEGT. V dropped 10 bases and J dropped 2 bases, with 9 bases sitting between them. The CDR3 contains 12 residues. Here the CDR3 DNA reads TGTGCCACACAGGTGGCTGGAAACACCATATATTTT. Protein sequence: CATQVAGNTIYF.

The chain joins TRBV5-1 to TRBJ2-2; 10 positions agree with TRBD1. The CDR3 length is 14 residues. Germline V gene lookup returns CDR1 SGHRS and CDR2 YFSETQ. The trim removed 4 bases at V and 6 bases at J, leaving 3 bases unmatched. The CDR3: CASSPGQGAGELFF. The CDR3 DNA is TGCGCCAGCAGCCCAGGACAGGGGGCCGGGGAGCTGTTTTTT.